These 23 T cell receptor beta chains originate from one sample sequenced in a study of cytomegalovirus exposure and HLA in healthy donors. PCR primers comprised 60 Vbeta and 13 Jbeta primers. Some clones are missing from TCRdb's copy, which holds only in-frame ones; the method was immunoSEQ multiplex PCR. Of about 96,000 clones listed, 64% are singletons. The source material was PBMCs. Receptor source: a man in his sixties in good health and CMV-seronegative.

This clone was found a few times. The V call is TRBV27, the J call TRBJ2-3, with TRBD2 identical over 8 bases. The trim removed 1 base at V and 1 base at J, leaving 4 bases unmatched. The V gene's germline CDR1 is MNHEY and CDR2 SMNVEV (reference sequence). The CDR3 runs 16 residues. The CDR3 DNA reads TGTGCCAGCAGTTTATTCGGGCGGGGGGGCACAGATACGCAGTATTTT. The encoded protein is CASSLFGRGGTDTQYF.

The chain is built from TRBV11-2 and TRBJ1-1; 9 nucleotides line up with TRBD1. The CDR3 is made up of 13 amino acids. V was clipped by 5 bases and J by 5 bases; unmatched bases: 3. Germline V gives CDR1 SGHAT, CDR2 FQNNGV. The CDR3 DNA follows: TGTGCCAGCAGCCGCGACAGGGGGACTGAAGCTTTCTTT. Translated: CASSRDRGTEAFF. Supplemented by reference TRBV11-2 and TRBJ1-1, the full variable domain reads EAGVAQSPRYKIIEKRQSVAFWCNPISGHATLYWYQQILGQGPKLLIQFQNNGVVDDSQLPKDRFSAERLKGVDSTLKIQPAKLEDSAVYLCASSRDRGTEAFFGQGTRLTVV.

This chain uses TRBV28 with TRBJ1-2; 7 positions match TRBD1. The CDR3 has 18 residues. V lost 7 bases and J lost 0; bases outside the gene matches: 17. CDR1 is MDHEN and CDR2 is SYDVKM in the germline V gene. The CDR3 here is CASTWTNPGQQTNYGYTF. CDR3 DNA: TGTGCCAGCACGTGGACTAATCCGGGACAGCAAACTAACTATGGCTACACCTTC.

This clone was picked up a small number of times. V and J are TRBV7-2 and TRBJ2-1; TRBD2 agrees at 7 bases. The length of the CDR3 is 12 residues. The germline gives CDR1 SGHTA, CDR2 FQGNSA. The ends lost 3 bases at V and 11 bases at J; junction bases unmatched: 4. The CDR3 sequence is CASSLSGTKQFF. CDR3 nucleotide sequence: TGTGCCAGCAGCTTGAGCGGGACTAAGCAGTTCTTC. The variable domain in full, with the rest retrieved from reference TRBV7-2 and TRBJ2-1, is GAGVSQSPSNKVTEKGKDVELRCDPISGHTALYWYRQSLGQGLEFLIYFQGNSAPDKSGLPSDRFSAERTGGSVSTLTIQRTQQEDSAVYLCASSLSGTKQFFGPGTRLTVL.

V usage is TRBV4-2 and J usage is TRBJ2-3; no clear D. Trimming shortened V by 3 bases and J by 0 bases, and 16 bases separated the two germline ends. Per germline, CDR1 LGHNA and CDR2 YNFKEQ. The CDR3 loop spans 17 amino acids. DNA of the CDR3: TGTGCCAGCAGCCAGGCCCTGTTGCAGGCTAGCACAGATACGCAGTATTTT. It encodes CASSQALLQASTDTQYF.

This clone came up once. This chain uses TRBV10-3 with TRBJ2-1; 8 bases match TRBD1. Germline CDR1 and CDR2: ENHRY and SYGVKD. The CDR3 length is 13 residues. J lost 5 bases, V lost 6 bases, and 3 bases had no gene match. In nucleotides, the CDR3 is TGTGCCATCAGAGACAGGGGCGACAATGAGCAGTTCTTC. It encodes CAIRDRGDNEQFF.

The chain couples TRBV6-5 to TRBJ2-5; D possibly corresponds to TRBD2 (6 bases). Germline V CDR1 and CDR2: MNHEY, SVGAGI. This CDR3 comprises 14 residues. Trimming took off 5 bases at V and 4 bases at J, with 14 bases between the two ends. CDR3 nucleotide sequence: TGTGCCAGCAGTCCCCTAGGGCGGGGAGAGACCCAGTACTTC. Translating gives CASSPLGRGETQYF.

This clone has a handful of counts. The chain employs TRBV4-2 and TRBJ2-3; D is possibly TRBD2 (5 bases). V was pared by 1 base and J by 0 bases, with 11 bases between. The CDR3 length is 16 residues. Germline CDR1 reads LGHNA; CDR2 reads YNFKEQ. The CDR3 coding sequence is TGTGCCAGCAGCCAAGGGGATAGCGCAAGCACAGATACGCAGTATTTT. Its protein is CASSQGDSASTDTQYF.

This chain connects TRBV27 to TRBJ1-1; 8 bases are shared with TRBD1. Per the germline V gene, CDR1 is MNHEY and CDR2 is SMNVEV (reference sequence). The CDR3 has 14 residues. V shed 6 bases and J 11 bases; nucleotides not matched to a gene: 14. The CDR3, as DNA: TGTGCCAGCAGACCGGGGGCAGGGGGCATCGAGGCTTTCTTT. It specifies CASRPGAGGIEAFF.

The rearrangement uses TRBV4-1 and TRBJ1-5; D ambiguous. CDR1 is MGHRA, CDR2 YSYEKL, per germline. The CDR3 length is 13 residues. Trimming shortened V by 3 bases and J by 2 bases, and 5 bases separated the two germline ends. Here the CDR3 reads CASSQERNQPQHF. CDR3 bases: TGCGCCAGCAGCCAGGAGCGCAATCAGCCCCAGCATTTT.

The chain carries TRBV5-6 and TRBJ2-5, with 9 bases lining up with TRBD1. The CDR3 covers 14 residues. The V gene's germline CDR1 is SGHDT and CDR2 YYEEEE. Trimming took 2 bases from V and 6 from J; bases not matched to a gene: 5. DNA of the CDR3: TGTGCCAGCAGCTTTGGGACAGGGACAAAGACCCAGTACTTC. Amino acid sequence: CASSFGTGTKTQYF.

The chain combines TRBV7-4 with TRBJ2-7, with TRBD1 as a possible D gene (5 bases). This CDR3 contains 13 residues. The germline V gene has CDR1 SGHVT and CDR2 SQSDAQ. V was trimmed by 5 bases and J by 3 bases, leaving 11 bases between them. In DNA, the CDR3 is TGTGCCAGCAGCAAACCAGGGTTCTACGAGCAGTACTTC. Translation: CASSKPGFYEQYF. The variable domain in full, completed from reference TRBV7-4 and TRBJ2-7, reads GAGVSQSPRYKVAKRGRDVALRCDSISGHVTLYWYRQTLGQGSEVLTYSQSDAQRDKSGRPSGRFSAERPERSVSTLKIQRTEQGDSAVYLCASSKPGFYEQYFGPGTRLTVT.

CDR3 in DNA: TGTGCCAGCAGCGGGACAGTCAATAATTCACCCCTCCACTTT. It encodes CASSGTVNNSPLHF. The chain joins TRBV27 to TRBJ1-6; 7 positions agree with TRBD1. The V gene's germline CDR1 is MNHEY and CDR2 SMNVEV (reference sequence). There are 14 residues in the CDR3. V was clipped by 6 bases and J by 5 bases; unmatched bases: 4.

The chain employs TRBV2 and TRBJ2-3, with D hard to call. The germline V gene has CDR1 SNHLY and CDR2 FYNNEI. CDR3 size: 11 residues. The V end lost 5 bases, the J end lost 4 bases, and 4 bases lay between the germline ends. The CDR3 sequence is CASSPADTQYF. Written as DNA, the CDR3 is TGTGCCAGCAGTCCCGCAGATACGCAGTATTTT.

The chain couples TRBV2 to TRBJ2-7; TRBD2 is a possible D gene (6 bases). Trimming left V 2 bases short and J 6 bases short, with 14 bases between. CDR1 SNHLY and CDR2 FYNNEI come from the germline V gene. The CDR3 has 14 amino acids. Here the CDR3 reads CASSESLSGFEQYF. The CDR3 DNA is TGTGCCAGCAGTGAAAGTCTCAGCGGGTTCGAGCAGTACTTC.

Only a few counts were recorded for this clone. The gene calls are TRBV2 and TRBJ2-1; 11 nucleotides line up with TRBD1. The junction had 11 bases not matched to a gene; V was cut back by 11 bases and J by 8 bases. The CDR3 is 14 amino acids. The germline V gene encodes CDR1 SNHLY and CDR2 FYNNEI. The CDR3 DNA reads as TGTGCCTTCATGGGGGACAGGGGGGACGATGAGCAGTTCTTC. Translating it yields CAFMGDRGDDEQFF.

This sequence joins TRBV5-4 and TRBJ2-7; a weak D match, TRBD1 (6 bases). Germline V CDR1 and CDR2: SGHNT, YYREEE (reference sequence). V was shortened by 2 bases and J by 10 bases, with 16 bases between the two germline ends. The CDR3 is 13 amino acids. Here the CDR3 DNA reads TGTGCCAGCAGCTTTTTACAGGGACGTAGTCAGTACTTC. Protein: CASSFLQGRSQYF. Based on the CDR3 plus reference TRBV5-4 and TRBJ2-7, the full variable domain is ETGVTQSPTHLIKTRGQQVTLRCSSQSGHNTVSWYQQALGQGPQFIFQYYREEENGRGNFPPRFSGLQFPNYSSELNVNALELDDSALYLCASSFLQGRSQYFGPGTRLTVT.

This clone was counted a few times. CDR3 nucleotide sequence: TGTGCCAGCAGTTTAACAGGGGAGAGAGAAAAACTGTTTTTT. Its translation is CASSLTGEREKLFF. This chain connects TRBV6-5 to TRBJ1-4; TRBD1 matches 7 bases. CDR1 is MNHEY, CDR2 SVGAGI, per germline. V lost 4 bases to trimming and J lost 8 bases; unmatched junction nucleotides: 7. This CDR3 comprises 14 residues.

V and J are TRBV7-6 and TRBJ2-3; 7 positions agree with TRBD2. The CDR3 extends over 16 amino acids. Trimming cost V 2 bases and J 1 base; bases outside gene matches: 6. CDR1 SGHVS and CDR2 FNYEAQ come from the germline V gene. The CDR3, as DNA: TGTGCCAGCAGCTTAAGGGGCGGGAGACGCACAGATACGCAGTATTTT. Its translation is CASSLRGGRRTDTQYF.

The rearrangement uses TRBV11-2 and TRBJ1-1, with a tentative D call TRBD1 (6 bases). CDR3 length equals 13 residues. Trimming pared 2 bases from V and 4 bases from J, leaving 8 bases between. Germline V gene sequence: CDR1 SGHAT, CDR2 FQNNGV. The CDR3 sequence: CASSLSGVTEAFF. The CDR3 DNA is TGTGCCAGCAGCTTATCAGGGGTCACTGAAGCTTTCTTT.

This rearrangement joins TRBV5-6 to TRBJ2-5, with TRBD2 as a possible D gene (7 bases). Per germline, CDR1 SGHDT and CDR2 YYEEEE. Deletions cut 0 bases from V and 10 bases from J, with 19 bases between. The CDR3 length is 15 residues. The CDR3 is CASSLGGGGVGDQYF. The CDR3 DNA is TGTGCCAGCAGCTTGGGAGGGGGGGGTGTCGGGGACCAGTACTTC.

The V gene is TRBV28, the J gene TRBJ1-1; no firm D call. Germline CDR1 is MDHEN and CDR2 is SYDVKM. Trimming pared 6 bases from V and 0 bases from J, leaving 8 bases between. The CDR3 is 13 amino acids. The CDR3 sequence is CASSGSLNTEAFF. As DNA, the CDR3 is TGTGCCAGCAGCGGGAGTCTGAACACTGAAGCTTTCTTT. Complete variable domain (other parts from reference TRBV28 and TRBJ1-1): DVKVTQSSRYLVKRTGEKVFLECVQDMDHENMFWYRQDPGLGLRLIYFSYDVKMKEKGDIPEGYSVSREKKERFSLILESASTNQTSMYLCASSGSLNTEAFFGQGTRLTVV.

This clone was counted a single time. The chain carries TRBV4-2 and TRBJ2-2, with 10 bases identical to TRBD2. The CDR3 extends over 16 amino acids. Germline V gives CDR1 LGHNA, CDR2 YNFKEQ. V lost 2 bases to trimming and J lost 5 bases; unmatched junction nucleotides: 5. The CDR3 DNA follows: TGTGCCAGCAGCCAAATTAGCGGGAGGTTAACCGGGGAGCTGTTTTTT. Its translation: CASSQISGRLTGELFF.